This T cell receptor beta chain comes out of a study of blood T cell repertoires in COVID-19. Study details: Samples representing acute and convalescent COVID-19 were sourced from the United States, Italy and Spain. T cells, B-cell-depleted T cells, or PBMCs provided the cDNA or gDNA that served as material.

This clone was detected only once. Original methodology: Reference gene primer amplification gave estimated nucleated cell counts. Using immunoSEQ multiplex PCR, the repertoire was profiled, and TCRdb retains in-frame clones only, with some absent. V and J calls and clone size follow that table, whereas D and trimming were derived from the DNA. The sample has some 98,000 clones, roughly 82% seen once; the top ten hold about 11%. The sample consisted of peripheral blood. The sequence derives from a man between 65 and 79 years old with active or convalescent COVID-19.

The CDR3 nucleotides are TGTGCCAGTAGTATCCCTCTATCTGGGACAGGACTCCACACTGAAGCTTTCTTT. It translates to CASSIPLSGTGLHTEAFF. The V gene is TRBV19, the J gene TRBJ1-1, with 8 bases lining up with TRBD1. CDR3 length: 18 residues. The germline V gene has CDR1 LNHDA and CDR2 SQIVND (reference sequence). With 3 bases clipped from V and 3 bases from J, the junction kept 15 bases outside the gene matches.